This TCR beta chain originates from a study of long-term antiretroviral therapy in people with HIV. Findings of the study overall: Post-ART, diversity grew, though it stayed under transplant donor control levels.

Samples held 1-10 million cryopreserved PBMC before DNA extraction. In its sample, this clone was seen once. Its specificity is unknown. This was the immunoSEQ v3.0 assay at survey level. Sequencing was performed with immunoSEQ multiplex PCR; in TCRdb, only in-frame clones are kept and a portion is missing. This sample has about 35,000 clones, with 65% to 80% found just once. The CDR3 runs to 15 residues. V was trimmed by 5 bases and J by 5 bases, leaving 15 bases between them. Germline V gives CDR1 SGHAT, CDR2 FQNNGV. The clonotype comes from a man aged 45-60 years with HIV. The chain has TRBV11-2 and TRBJ1-4; D gene ambiguous. This material consisted of unsorted PBMCs, taken 3 years after starting antiretroviral therapy. This chain's CDR3 is CASSLDYGGNEKLFF. CDR3 nucleotide sequence: TGTGCCAGCAGCCTGGATTACGGCGGAAATGAAAAACTGTTTTTT.